Presented here are 25 T cell receptor beta chains from one specimen sequenced in a study of T cells after yellow fever vaccination. TCRdb processed the 5' RACE reads anew with MiXCR; each CDR3 protein has one entry. The repertoire holds 200,000 to 250,000 distinct CDR3 sequences, with 6.9% as singletons. The material was CD4+ T cells sorted from PBMCs, obtained 15 days after the yellow fever booster vaccination. These TCRs come from a man aged 30 to 45 who received the YFV17D yellow fever vaccine.

Details on this clonotype: This may arise from a read error, as a much more abundant clone is one base away. The V and J genes are TRBV7-3 and TRBJ2-1; D may match TRBD1 or TRBD2 (5 bases each). This CDR3 has 15 residues. With 6 bases removed from V and 8 bases from J, the gap between germline ends came to 20 bases. Germline lookup yields CDR1 SGHTA and CDR2 FQGTGA. CDR3 nucleotide sequence: TGTGCCAGCAGTTTAGGGCGAGGGGCAGTGGATGAGCAGTTCTTC. Amino acids: CASSLGRGAVDEQFF.

J is TRBJ1-4 and V is TRBV20-1; D is uncertain. This CDR3 is built from 14 residues. Germline V gives CDR1 DFQATT, CDR2 SNEGSKA (reference sequence). V lost 0 bases, J lost 4 bases, and 9 bases lay in between. In DNA, the CDR3 is TGCAGTGCTAGAGACTCGGGGATTAATGAAAAACTGTTTTTT. This translates into CSARDSGINEKLFF.

This clonotype was recorded a few times. J is TRBJ2-3 and V is TRBV5-4; a weak D match, TRBD2 (5 bases). Germline-derived CDR1 and CDR2 are SGHNT and YYREEE (reference sequence). The V end lost 2 bases, the J end lost 9 bases, and 16 bases lay between the germline ends. CDR3 length: 14 residues. The CDR3 DNA reads TGTGCCAGCAGCTTAGGACCCACGGGGAACACGCAGTATTTT. Its protein is CASSLGPTGNTQYF.

This clonotype was seen many times. This chain connects TRBV5-1 to TRBJ2-6; 9 bases are shared with TRBD1. In germline, CDR1 is SGHRS, CDR2 YFSETQ. Germline trimming cut 4 bases from V and 3 bases from J; bases unmatched to any gene: 8. This CDR3 spans 17 amino acids. For the CDR3, the DNA is TGCGCCAGCAGCGCCGGGACAGGGAAGGATGGGGCCAACGTCCTGACTTTC. Its protein product is CASSAGTGKDGANVLTF.

In its sample, this clonotype was seen many times. This rearrangement joins TRBV12-3 or TRBV12-4 to TRBJ2-7; 10 nucleotides line up with TRBD2. Germline trimming cut 6 bases from V and 6 bases from J; bases unmatched to any gene: 5. The CDR3 length is 13 residues. This CDR3 reads CASSPGLATEQYF. CDR3 bases: TGTGCCAGCAGCCCGGGACTAGCGACCGAGCAGTACTTC.

This clonotype was observed a handful of times. This chain links TRBV6-5 with TRBJ2-2, with D uncertain. Germline values: CDR1 MNHEY, CDR2 SVGAGI. The CDR3 runs to 16 residues. Trimming shortened V by 0 bases and J by 2 bases, and 10 bases separated the two germline ends. This chain's CDR3 is CASSYSRELNTGELFF. DNA for the CDR3: TGTGCCAGCAGTTACTCGAGAGAATTAAACACCGGGGAGCTGTTTTTT.

V usage is TRBV20-1 and J usage is TRBJ2-1; perhaps TRBD2 as D (5 bases). CDR1 is DFQATT and CDR2 is SNEGSKA in the germline V gene (reference sequence). This CDR3 is built from 15 residues. Trimming removed 3 bases at V and 0 bases at J, with 12 bases between. In DNA form, the CDR3 reads TGCAGTGCTAGGGGCTGGAGGAGCTCCTACAATGAGCAGTTCTTC. Protein sequence: CSARGWRSSYNEQFF.

This clonotype was detected ten times or more. The chain is built from TRBV12-3 or TRBV12-4 and TRBJ1-2; a possible D gene is TRBD1 (5 bases). There are 17 residues in the CDR3. The ends were cut back, 3 bases at V and 1 base at J, with 18 bases in the middle. The CDR3 here is CASSLGLLGASNYGYTF. In DNA form, the CDR3 reads TGTGCCAGCAGTTTGGGCCTCCTAGGGGCGAGTAACTATGGCTACACCTTC.

The V call is TRBV5-1, the J call TRBJ1-1; 10 bases align to TRBD1. Germline V gene lookup returns CDR1 SGHRS and CDR2 YFSETQ. The CDR3 totals 16 residues. After removal of 5 bases from V and 10 bases from J, the junction contained 17 bases not matched to a gene. The DNA of the CDR3 is TGCGCCAGCAGACTTAACCCCGGACAGGGGGTAGGGGGAGCTTTCTTT. Its translation: CASRLNPGQGVGGAFF.

This clonotype came up many times. The chain is built from TRBV7-2 and TRBJ2-2; 8 nucleotides agree with TRBD2. CDR1 is SGHTA, CDR2 FQGNSA, per germline. The junction had 7 bases not matched to a gene; V was cut back by 10 bases and J by 6 bases. CDR3 length: 13 amino acids. The CDR3 protein is CATNPGGPGELFF. CDR3 sequence (DNA): TGTGCCACCAACCCGGGGGGGCCCGGGGAGCTGTTTTTT.

This clonotype has just a few counts. The chain uses TRBV20-1 and TRBJ2-2; D is ambiguous. The CDR3 runs to 12 residues. CDR1 DFQATT and CDR2 SNEGSKA come from the germline V gene (reference sequence). The V and J ends lost 0 bases and 6 bases respectively, with 5 bases between them. CDR3 amino acids: CSARDLSGELFF. DNA of the CDR3: TGCAGTGCTAGAGATCTGTCCGGGGAGCTGTTTTTT.

This clonotype has a count of ten or more. Germline and junction disagree at one end, which may indicate a read error. V and J are TRBV10-2 and TRBJ2-1, with a tentative D call TRBD2 (6 bases). The CDR3 is 13 residues long. Germline CDR1 and CDR2: WSHSY and SAAADI. In DNA, the CDR3 is TGCGCCAGCAGTGAGTCGGGGATTGGGACTCGGGTCTTC. Its translation is CASSESGIGTRVF.

The V and J genes are TRBV5-4 and TRBJ2-2, with D possibly TRBD2 on 5 matching bases. The CDR3 is 17 amino acids. Trimming took 2 bases from V and 4 from J, leaving 18 bases between them. In germline, CDR1 is SGHNT, CDR2 YYREEE (reference sequence). CDR3 DNA sequence: TGTGCCAGCAGCTTATCAATTGGTGGGAGTGGCACCGGGGAGCTGTTTTTT. Protein sequence: CASSLSIGGSGTGELFF.

This clonotype was counted many times. CDR3 residues: CASSVGTVKETQYF. In nucleotides, the CDR3 is TGTGCCAGCAGCGTAGGTACGGTTAAAGAGACCCAGTACTTC. The chain links TRBV9 to TRBJ2-5; D unclear. The germline V gene has CDR1 SGDLS and CDR2 YYNGEE. V lost 0 bases and J lost 3, with 9 bases in between. CDR3 length: 14 amino acids.

There are many counts of this clonotype. V usage is TRBV24-1 and J usage is TRBJ2-7; 11 bases fit TRBD1. The CDR3 totals 16 residues. The junction had 5 bases not matched to a gene; V was cut back by 3 bases and J by 2 bases. Germline CDR1 KGHDR, CDR2 SFDVKD. The CDR3 DNA reads as TGTGCCACCAGTGATGGGACAGGGGGTAGGGCCTACGAGCAGTACTTC. Translating it yields CATSDGTGGRAYEQYF.

This clonotype was counted only a few times. The rearrangement links TRBV7-9 to TRBJ1-6; D perhaps matches TRBD1 (5 bases). The CDR3 runs 13 residues. With 5 bases removed from V and 10 bases from J, the gap between germline ends came to 12 bases. The germline V gene has CDR1 SEHNR and CDR2 FQNEAQ (reference sequence). The CDR3 coding sequence is TGTGCCAGCAGCGTCGTACAGGACTCACCCCTCCACTTT. It encodes CASSVVQDSPLHF.

This rearrangement joins TRBV12-3 or TRBV12-4 to TRBJ2-5; D could derive from TRBD1 or TRBD2 (5 bases each). The germline V and J ends were trimmed by 3 bases and 5 bases, with 13 bases remaining between them. This CDR3 region has 14 residues. In DNA form, the CDR3 reads TGTGCCAGCAGTTTTGGGACGGCAACCGAGACCCAGTACTTC. Amino acid sequence: CASSFGTATETQYF.

J is TRBJ2-7 and V is TRBV15; 7 bases map to TRBD1. The germline CDR1 and CDR2 sequences are LNHNV and YYDKDF (reference sequence). The CDR3 is made up of 12 amino acids. V shed 8 bases and J 3 bases; nucleotides not matched to a gene: 4. The CDR3 region has the DNA TGTGCCACCTCACAGGGGAGCTACGAGCAGTACTTC. Amino acids: CATSQGSYEQYF.

This clonotype has just a few counts. The V call is TRBV20-1, the J call TRBJ2-1; D unresolved. Germline CDR1 is DFQATT and CDR2 is SNEGSKA (reference sequence). Trimming removed 6 bases at V and 0 bases at J, with 15 bases between. The CDR3 loop spans 15 amino acids. The CDR3 sequence is CSALDPNRSYNEQFF. The CDR3 DNA reads as TGCAGTGCCCTAGACCCGAATCGCTCCTACAATGAGCAGTTCTTC.

Only a few counts were recorded for this clonotype. The chain combines TRBV25-1 with TRBJ1-5; weak D call: TRBD1 (6 bases). Germline assignment: CDR1 MGHDK and CDR2 SYGVNS. The CDR3 runs 13 residues. Trimming removed 7 bases from V and 4 bases from J, with 11 bases in between. In DNA form, the CDR3 reads TGTGCCAGCACCCAAGGGGGGAATCAGCCCCAGCATTTT. It encodes CASTQGGNQPQHF. Full variable domain (outside the CDR3, taken from reference TRBV25-1 and TRBJ1-5): EADIYQTPRYLVIGTGKKITLECSQTMGHDKMYWYQQDPGMELHLIHYSYGVNSTEKGDLSSESTVSRIRTEHFPLTLESARPSHTSQYLCASTQGGNQPQHFGDGTRLSIL.

Many counts were recorded for this clonotype. The chain combines TRBV7-2 with TRBJ2-1; 7 nucleotides match TRBD2. Looked up from germline, CDR1 is SGHTA and CDR2 is FQGNSA. The V segment lost 5 bases and the J segment 9 bases; nucleotides outside the gene matches: 7. The length of the CDR3 is 13 residues. CDR3 bases: TGTGCCAGCAGCCCCGGGACTAAGGGTGAGCAGTTCTTC. Translation gives CASSPGTKGEQFF.

In its sample, this clonotype was seen many times. The J gene is TRBJ2-4, the V gene TRBV12-3 or TRBV12-4; D is unresolved. The CDR3 extends over 12 amino acids. V shed 6 bases and J shed 3 bases, with 6 bases lying between them. The CDR3: CASSLSKNIQYF. For the CDR3, the DNA is TGTGCCAGCAGCCTCAGCAAAAACATTCAGTACTTC.

The table lists this clonotype with a few counts. The rearrangement links TRBV20-1 to TRBJ1-6; D is unresolved. Trimming took 2 bases from V and 7 from J, leaving 12 bases between them. This CDR3 comprises 14 residues. Germline CDR1 DFQATT, CDR2 SNEGSKA (reference sequence). The CDR3 region is CSARIAGINSPLHF. As DNA, the CDR3 is TGCAGTGCTAGAATAGCCGGGATCAATTCACCCCTCCACTTT.

The rearrangement joins TRBV27 to TRBJ2-3; 9 bases are shared with TRBD2. Germline trimming cut 1 base from V and 4 bases from J; bases unmatched to any gene: 3. The germline V gene encodes CDR1 MNHEY and CDR2 SMNVEV (reference sequence). This CDR3 has 15 residues. The CDR3 reads CASSLYAGGADTQYF. CDR3 sequence (DNA): TGTGCCAGCAGTTTATACGCGGGAGGGGCAGATACGCAGTATTTT.

This clonotype was counted at least ten times. V usage is TRBV5-1 and J usage is TRBJ2-7, with 10 bases fitting TRBD2. The V segment lost 0 bases and the J segment 2 bases; nucleotides outside the gene matches: 5. The germline V gene encodes CDR1 SGHRS and CDR2 YFSETQ. The CDR3 contains 16 residues. The DNA of the CDR3 is TGCGCCAGCAGCTTGGGCCGGACTAGCGGAGCCTACGAGCAGTACTTC. As protein: CASSLGRTSGAYEQYF.